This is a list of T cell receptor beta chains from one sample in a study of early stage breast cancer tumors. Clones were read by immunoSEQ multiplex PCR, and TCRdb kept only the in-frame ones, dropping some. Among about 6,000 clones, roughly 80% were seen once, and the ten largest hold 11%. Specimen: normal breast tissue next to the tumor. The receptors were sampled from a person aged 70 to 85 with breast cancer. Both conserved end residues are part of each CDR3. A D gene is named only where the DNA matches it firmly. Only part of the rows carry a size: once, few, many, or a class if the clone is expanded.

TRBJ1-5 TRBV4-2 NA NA TGTGCCAGCAGCCGGGTGGAGGGGAGCAATCAGCCCCAGCATTTT CASSRVEGSNQPQHF
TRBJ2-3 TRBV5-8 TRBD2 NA TGTGCCAGCAGCCCCGGACTAGCGGGGGGTTCCACAGATACGCAGTATTTT CASSPGLAGGSTDTQYF
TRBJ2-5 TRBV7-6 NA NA TGTGCCAGCATTCCTAAGGCAGGGCATCAAGAGACCCAGTACTTC CASIPKAGHQETQYF
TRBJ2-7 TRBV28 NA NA TGTGCCAGCAGTGTGGGGATCGACAGTTCCTACGAGCAGTACTTC CASSVGIDSSYEQYF
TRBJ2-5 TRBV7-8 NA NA TGTGCCAGCAGCCAAAAGGGGGAACTCGCGGGGGCGGGAGAGACCCAGTACTTC CASSQKGELAGAGETQYF
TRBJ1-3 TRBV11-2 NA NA TGTGCCAGCAGCTTAGTATACGGCTCTGGAAACACCATATATTTT CASSLVYGSGNTIYF
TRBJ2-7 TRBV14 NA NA TGTGCCAGCAGCCAAGAATTCAGCTCCTACGAGCAGTACTTC CASSQEFSSYEQYF
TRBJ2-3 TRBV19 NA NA TGTGCCAGTAGCCTCGGGGGTAGGACAGATACGCAGTATTTT CASSLGGRTDTQYF
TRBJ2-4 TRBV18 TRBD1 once TGTGCCAGCTCCGGACAGGGACCCAAAAACATTCAGTACTTC CASSGQGPKNIQYF
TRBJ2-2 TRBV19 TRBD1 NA TGTGCCAGTATTCGGACAGGGGGCAACACCGGGGAGCTGTTTTTT CASIRTGGNTGELFF
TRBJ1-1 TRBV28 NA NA TGTGCCACCTCGCGCAGGGGCAACTCGAACACTGAAGCTTTCTTT CATSRRGNSNTEAFF
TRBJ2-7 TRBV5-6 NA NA TGTGCCAGCAGCCCCGGGGTAGCGGCCTCCTACGAGCAGTACTTC CASSPGVAASYEQYF
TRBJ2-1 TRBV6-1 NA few TGTGCCAGCAGTGAAATAGTAAGCGTCTTC CASSEIVSVF
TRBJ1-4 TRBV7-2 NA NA TGTGCCAGCAGCTTAGGGGGACATTCTAATGAAAAACTGTTTTTT CASSLGGHSNEKLFF
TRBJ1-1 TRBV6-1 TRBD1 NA TGTGCCAGCCTTCGACAGGGCGACACTGAAGCTTTCTTT CASLRQGDTEAFF
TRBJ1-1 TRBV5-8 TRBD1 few TGTGCCAGCAGCGGTAGGCTAACAGGGGACACTGAAGCTTTCTTT CASSGRLTGDTEAFF
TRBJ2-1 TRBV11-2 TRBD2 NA TGTGCCAGCGCGACTAGCGGGAGGGCCAATGAGCAGTTCTTC CASATSGRANEQFF
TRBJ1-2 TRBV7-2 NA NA TGTGCCAGCAGCCCAGGTACTAACTATGGCTACACCTTC CASSPGTNYGYTF
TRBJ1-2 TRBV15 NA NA TGTGCCACCAGCAGAGAAAGGCCGGACACGAGAGGCTACACCTTC CATSRERPDTRGYTF
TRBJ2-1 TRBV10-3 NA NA TGTGCCATCACACAGAGGCCAGGGGAGAACAATGAGCAGTTCTTC CAITQRPGENNEQFF
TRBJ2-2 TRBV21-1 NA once TGTGCCAGCAGCACGAAAGGGGGCGACGGGGAGCTGTTTTTT CASSTKGGDGELFF
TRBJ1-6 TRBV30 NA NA TGTGCCTGGAGGGGACTGGGAAGCTCCTATAATTCACCCCTCCACTTT CAWRGLGSSYNSPLHF
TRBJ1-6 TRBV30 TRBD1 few TGTGCCTGGAGTAAGGGACAGGATAATTCACCCCTCCACTTT CAWSKGQDNSPLHF
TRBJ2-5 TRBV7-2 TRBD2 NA TGTGCCAGCAGCGCCAGCGGGGGAGGGGAGACCCAGTACTTC CASSASGGGETQYF
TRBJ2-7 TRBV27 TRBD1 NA TGTGCCAGCAGTTTATGGGGGGGACAGGGTTTGAACGAGCAGTACTTC CASSLWGGQGLNEQYF
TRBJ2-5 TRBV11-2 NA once TGTGCCAGCAGCGTCAGAGGTGGAGAGACCCAGTACTTC CASSVRGGETQYF
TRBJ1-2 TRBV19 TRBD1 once TGTGCCAGTAGTGCCACAGGGGGCGCGGGTTCTGGCTACACCTTC CASSATGGAGSGYTF
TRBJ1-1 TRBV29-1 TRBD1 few TGCAGCGTTATAGGACAGGGCGAAGCTTTCTTT CSVIGQGEAFF
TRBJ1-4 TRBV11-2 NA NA TGTGCCAGCAGCTTGGACCGACAGAGCTTAAATGAAAAACTGTTTTTT CASSLDRQSLNEKLFF
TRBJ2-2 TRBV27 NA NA TGTGCCAGCAGCCGGCGCAGCGTTACATTGAGCGGGGAGCTGTTTTTT CASSRRSVTLSGELFF
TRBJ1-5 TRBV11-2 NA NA TGTGCCAGCAGCTTAGTGAGGGATCAGCCCCAGCATTTT CASSLVRDQPQHF
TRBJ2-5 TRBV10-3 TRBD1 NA TGTGCCATCAGTGAGTCGAATGTGGACAGGGAAAGGGAGACCCAGTACTTC CAISESNVDRERETQYF
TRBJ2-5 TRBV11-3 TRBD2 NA TGTGCCAGCAGCTGGGGAGAACTAGCGGGGCTCGAGACCCAGTACTTC CASSWGELAGLETQYF
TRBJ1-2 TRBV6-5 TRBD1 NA TGTGCCACAACATTGAGGGACAGGGGGCGAGGTGGCTACACCTTC CATTLRDRGRGGYTF
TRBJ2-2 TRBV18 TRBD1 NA TGTGCCAGCTCAGGGACAGCGAACACCGGGGAGCTGTTTTTT CASSGTANTGELFF
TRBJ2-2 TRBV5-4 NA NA TGTGCCAGCAGCTTTCCGGGAGTGCAAACCGGGGAGCTGTTTTTT CASSFPGVQTGELFF
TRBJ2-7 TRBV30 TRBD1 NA TGTGCCTGGAGAGGGACAGGGGGAAACGAGCAGTACTTC CAWRGTGGNEQYF
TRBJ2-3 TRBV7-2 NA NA TGTGCCAGCAGCTCGGCGGGGGCGGATACGCAGTATTTT CASSSAGADTQYF
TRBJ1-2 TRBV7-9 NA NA TGTGCCAGCAGCTTTGACTACAGTGCTAGAGGCTACACCTTC CASSFDYSARGYTF
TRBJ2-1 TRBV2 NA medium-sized TGTGCCAGCAGTGAGCAGGGGCTCTCCTACAATGAGCAGTTCTTC CASSEQGLSYNEQFF
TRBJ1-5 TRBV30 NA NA TGTGCCTGGAGTAGGACCAGGGGAGGCAATCAGCCCCAGCATTTT CAWSRTRGGNQPQHF
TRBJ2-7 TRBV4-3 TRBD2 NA TGCGCCAGCAGCCAAGATCTTGGGCGGGAGACCTACGAGCAGTACTTC CASSQDLGRETYEQYF